This T cell receptor (beta chain) was obtained from a study of T cell responses to AZD1222 COVID-19 vaccine listed by TCRdb under 2021. With regard to the full study: AZD1222 recipients given second doses at about 4 weeks or at about 12 weeks were pooled, since spike-specific TCR depth and breadth were not found to differ between the two schedules. A total of 233 trial participants underwent TCR sequencing, of whom 207 had received two doses of AZD1222 and about 25 had received two doses of the MenACWY control vaccine. Trial participants were enrolled by age into subgroups of 18-55, 56-69 and 70-plus years, and roughly 160, 29 and 62 TCR-sequenced participants, respectively, were included in these subgroups. The study at large found these results: Vaccine-associated CD4 TCRs spanned the whole spike protein, with dominant responses in regions 160-218 and 743-854. Only five or six AZD1222 recipients were SARS-CoV-2 seropositive at baseline, limiting conclusions about previously exposed vaccinees. Participants were mostly white British and included more females than males, and it was suggested by the authors that clonal diversity may have been underestimated. After two AZD1222 doses, both the breadth and the depth of spike-specific TCRs were significantly higher than at day 0 and than in MenACWY recipients. Because no samples from the day 14 peak response were available, repertoires could be characterized only after the peak T cell response. Reportedly, almost half of the unique spike-specific TCRs recognized epitopes lying outside the regions that are mutated in the B.1.351 and B.1.1.7 variants. The 56-69-year group was small, and its depth increase did not reach significance, likely because of low power.

The CDR3 regions of human TCRbeta chains were analyzed by immunosequencing. The paper's data handling went like this. TCRs in the repertoires were matched against a reference library of SARS-CoV-2-specific TCRs that had been generated with the MIRA antigen-specificity platform. Breadth was defined as the fraction of unique TCRs that were SARS-CoV-2-associated. Depth was defined as the fraction of total T cells that were SARS-CoV-2-associated. Each spike-specific TCR was assigned to its reactive spike region and to a CD4 or CD8 class using the MIRA data. Log10-transformed breadth and depth values were compared by one-way ANOVA with Sidak's multiple comparisons tests. What TCRdb holds here is the immuneACCESS table cut down to in-frame rearrangements. Part of the clones is not present; checked against another copy, under half of the missing clones reflect an unresolved V gene, and the others are unexplained. V, J and clone size were drawn from that table, and D and trimming were deduced from the DNA. For this sample the table gives 120,000 or so clones, of which 81% were detected only once. Clones ranked in the top ten supply 4% to 5% of the sample.

Per the publication, the time point label means: baseline before first vaccination. The vaccinee samples were drawn from two UK trials, COV001 and COV002, one of which was a single-blind randomized controlled phase 2/3 trial testing AZD1222 (ChAdOx1 nCoV-19) in healthy adults. Trial participant PBMC samples were collected at day 0 and day 28 after the second dose for TCRbeta chain sequencing. About this clone: Its antigen is unknown. No base quality values were provided; no much bigger clone lies one nucleotide off.

From cysteine to phenylalanine, the CDR3 is 13 amino acids long. CDR3 DNA is the only sequence kept; it has 39 bases, read in frame from the first base. From V the trimming removes 0 bases and from J it removes 7 bases, while the gene matches leave 1 base of the junction unaccounted for. As encoded in the germline V gene, CDR1 is SGHRS while CDR2 is YFSETQ. This receptor was identified in an adult in good health. The sample here was peripheral blood, taken on day 0 of AZD1222 vaccination. The rearranged chain carries TRBV5-1 and TRBJ2-1; a stretch of 7 junction bases matches TRBD1. The CDR3 protein sequence reads: CASSLEGANEQFF. In nucleotides, the sequence is TGCGCCAGCAGCTTGGAGGGGGCTAATGAGCAGTTCTTC.